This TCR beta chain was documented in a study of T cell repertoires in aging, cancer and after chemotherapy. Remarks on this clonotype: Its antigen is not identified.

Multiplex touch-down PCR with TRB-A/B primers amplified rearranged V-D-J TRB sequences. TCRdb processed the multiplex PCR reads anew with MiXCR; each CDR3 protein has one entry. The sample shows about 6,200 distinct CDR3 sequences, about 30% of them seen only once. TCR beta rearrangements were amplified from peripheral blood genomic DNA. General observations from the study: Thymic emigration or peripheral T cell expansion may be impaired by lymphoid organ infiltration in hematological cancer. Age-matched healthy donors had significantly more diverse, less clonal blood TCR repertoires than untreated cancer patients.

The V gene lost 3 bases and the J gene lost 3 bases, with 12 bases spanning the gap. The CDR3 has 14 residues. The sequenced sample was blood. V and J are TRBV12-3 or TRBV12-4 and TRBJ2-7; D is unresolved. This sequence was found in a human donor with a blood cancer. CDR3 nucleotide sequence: TGTGCCAGCAGTTTGGGCCGAACTCTCTACGAGCAGTACTTC. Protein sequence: CASSLGRTLYEQYF.